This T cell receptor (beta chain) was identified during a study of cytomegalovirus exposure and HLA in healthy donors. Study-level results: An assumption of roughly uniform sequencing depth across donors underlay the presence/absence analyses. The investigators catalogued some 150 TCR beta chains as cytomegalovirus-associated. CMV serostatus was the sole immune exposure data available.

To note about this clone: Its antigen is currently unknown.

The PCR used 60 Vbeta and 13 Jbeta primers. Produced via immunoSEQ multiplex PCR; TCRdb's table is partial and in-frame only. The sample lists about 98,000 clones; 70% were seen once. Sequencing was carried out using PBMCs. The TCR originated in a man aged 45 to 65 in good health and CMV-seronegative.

This chain's CDR3 is CSAGQTYEQYF. In DNA, the CDR3 is TGCAGTGCGGGACAGACTTACGAGCAGTACTTC. V usage is TRBV20-1 and J usage is TRBJ2-7; 7 bases line up with TRBD1. Germline lookup yields CDR1 DFQATT and CDR2 SNEGSKA (reference sequence). This CDR3 is built from 11 residues. V trimming: 6 bases; J trimming: 4 bases; junction bases outside the gene matches: 3.